This T cell receptor (beta chain) comes out of a study of T cell responses to AZD1222 COVID-19 vaccine. General study findings and limits: Spike-specific TCR breadth rose after two AZD1222 doses, and depth rose as well. Possibly, clonal diversity was underestimated; donors were largely white British and included more females. Spike as a whole was targeted by vaccine-associated CD4 TCRs, dominant at 160-218 and 743-854.

Measured with immunoSEQ multiplex PCR; TCRdb has only the in-frame clones, and not every one. This sample has roughly 200,000 clones; just over 90% occur once, and the top ten carry around 1.6%. Pooled samples include second doses given at about 4 or 12 weeks. To note about this clone: Its specificity is not known.

This CDR3 spans 14 amino acids. Sequenced material: peripheral blood, taken 28 days after the second AZD1222 dose. This chain links TRBV21-1 with TRBJ2-7; the D segment call TRBD2 is taken from the table without a DNA check. TRBV21-1 represents a pseudogene. The receptor's source is an adult who received the AZD1222 COVID-19 vaccine. CDR3 DNA: TGTGCCAGCTGTTGGAGGGGTCCACCCTACGAGCAGTACTTC. Amino acid sequence: CASCWRGPPYEQYF.